Sequencing of this T cell receptor (beta chain) was carried out in a study of cytomegalovirus exposure and HLA in healthy donors. Overall study: Among roughly 180 million T cells, an earlier analysis found about 110 million unique TCR beta sequences. Points from the study as a whole: Researchers reported in a later analysis that a missense DCLRE1C variant was tied to TCR beta V- and J-gene trimming. Earlier analysis yielded a pattern in which most TCR beta V segments were productive about 90% or about 30% of the time.

PCR employed 60 Vbeta and 13 Jbeta primers. Original data processing: An analysis performed later counted about 80 million unique TCR beta chains (roughly 11 million of them shared). Method: immunoSEQ multiplex PCR; TCRdb's copy keeps in-frame clones and lacks some. V and J calls and clone size follow that table, whereas D and trimming were derived from the DNA. The table records roughly 160,000 clones, approximately 79% of them present only once. The CDR3 extends over 15 amino acids. Trimming pared 10 bases from V and 0 bases from J, leaving 17 bases between. CDR1 is ENHRY, CDR2 SYGVKD, per germline. Points on this clone: Its antigen is not known.

Specimen: PBMCs. The sequence derives from a male donor in good health and CMV-seronegative. The rearrangement joins TRBV10-3 to TRBJ2-3, with D possibly TRBD1 on 6 matching bases. CDR3 sequence reads: CATAHPRGSTDTQYF. Here the CDR3 DNA reads TGTGCCACCGCTCACCCCAGGGGAAGCACAGATACGCAGTATTTT.